The 31 T cell receptor beta chains below come from one sample, sequenced in a study of blood T cell repertoires in COVID-19. TCRdb's table, derived via immunoSEQ multiplex PCR, lists solely in-frame clones and lacks some. The table lists 45,000 to 65,000 clones, around 87% of them singletons. Sequencing input: peripheral blood. The receptor set was obtained from a human donor with acute or convalescent COVID-19. The donor label of this sample is uncertain.

The V gene is TRBV7-9, the J gene TRBJ2-5; TRBD2 matches at 13 bases. Germline V lookup: CDR1 SEHNR, CDR2 FQNEAQ (reference sequence). The CDR3 is made up of 16 amino acids. Germline trimming cut 5 bases from V and 5 bases from J; bases unmatched to any gene: 8. Here the CDR3 reads CASSTTWTSGSETQYF. As DNA, the CDR3 is TGTGCCAGCAGCACTACTTGGACTAGCGGGAGTGAGACCCAGTACTTC.

The chain employs TRBV5-6 and TRBJ2-6; no clear D gene. V dropped 0 bases and J dropped 0 bases, with 10 bases sitting between them. CDR1 SGHDT and CDR2 YYEEEE come from the germline V gene. The CDR3 covers 17 residues. In nucleotides, the CDR3 is TGTGCCAGCAGCTTGGGGGTAGCCCCCTCTGGGGCCAACGTCCTGACTTTC. Protein sequence: CASSLGVAPSGANVLTF.

In DNA, the CDR3 is TGCGCCAGCAGCCAGGGGCGGACTCCCTCCTACGAGCAGTACTTC. This sequence encodes CASSQGRTPSYEQYF. The chain combines TRBV5-1 with TRBJ2-7, with D perhaps TRBD1 (6 bases). Trimming took off 4 bases at V and 0 bases at J, with 14 bases between the two ends. Germline V gene lookup returns CDR1 SGHRS and CDR2 YFSETQ. The length of the CDR3 is 15 residues.

V and J are TRBV14 and TRBJ2-3, with D possibly matching TRBD2 (5 bases). The V gene's germline CDR1 is SGHDN and CDR2 FVKESK. Trimming removed 0 bases from V and 0 bases from J, with 13 bases in between. The CDR3 extends over 17 amino acids. This chain's CDR3 is CASSQDRGTASTDTQYF. The CDR3 DNA sequence: TGTGCCAGCAGCCAAGATCGGGGTACAGCAAGCACAGATACGCAGTATTTT.

The rearrangement joins TRBV7-2 to TRBJ2-5; D gene uncertain. V was trimmed by 1 base and J by 3 bases, leaving 6 bases between them. Germline assignment: CDR1 SGHTA and CDR2 FQGNSA. CDR3 length equals 13 residues. CDR3 nucleotide sequence: TGTGCCAGCAGCTTAGGCGATAAAGAGACCCAGTACTTC. This gives the protein CASSLGDKETQYF. Using reference TRBV7-2 and TRBJ2-5 for the parts outside the CDR3, the full variable domain is GAGVSQSPSNKVTEKGKDVELRCDPISGHTALYWYRQSLGQGLEFLIYFQGNSAPDKSGLPSDRFSAERTGGSVSTLTIQRTQQEDSAVYLCASSLGDKETQYFGPGTRLLVL.

The chain joins TRBV28 to TRBJ1-2, with D possibly matching TRBD1 (6 bases). CDR1 is MDHEN and CDR2 is SYDVKM in the germline V gene. CDR3 size: 16 residues. V shed 6 bases and J shed 1 base, with 18 bases lying between them. CDR3 in amino acids: CASREEQGSGNYGYTF. The DNA of the CDR3 is TGTGCCAGCAGGGAGGAACAGGGCTCCGGTAACTATGGCTACACCTTC.

V and J are TRBV19 and TRBJ1-1; 7 nucleotides agree with TRBD1. Germline CDR1 LNHDA, CDR2 SQIVND (reference sequence). V shed 2 bases and J 4 bases; nucleotides not matched to a gene: 1. The CDR3 is made up of 13 amino acids. CDR3 loop: CASSINRGTEAFF. CDR3 nucleotide sequence: TGTGCCAGTAGTATAAACAGGGGCACTGAAGCTTTCTTT.

This sequence joins TRBV19 and TRBJ2-2; TRBD1 matches at 7 bases. This CDR3 region has 15 residues. V shed 7 bases, J shed 1 base, and the junction held 6 bases outside the gene matches. Germline V gene data show CDR1 as LNHDA and CDR2 as SQIVND (reference sequence). The CDR3 region is CASNSRQGNTGELFF. The DNA of the CDR3 is TGTGCCAGTAACTCTCGACAGGGGAACACCGGGGAGCTGTTTTTT.

This clone is a singleton in its sample. This chain uses TRBV2 with TRBJ2-5; D perhaps matches TRBD1 (6 bases). V shed 4 bases and J shed 0 bases, with 12 bases lying between them. The germline CDR1 and CDR2 sequences are SNHLY and FYNNEI. The CDR3 has 15 amino acids. The chain's CDR3 is CASSVQGTYQETQYF. The CDR3 region has the DNA TGTGCCAGCAGTGTACAAGGGACATACCAAGAGACCCAGTACTTC.

The chain uses TRBV5-4 and TRBJ1-6; TRBD1 matches at 11 bases. After removal of 0 bases from V and 6 bases from J, the junction contained 2 bases not matched to a gene. CDR1 and CDR2 (germline): SGHNT, YYREEE (reference sequence). The CDR3 has 16 amino acids. CDR3 DNA: TGTGCCAGCAGCTTGGGGGACAGGGGGGTTAATTCACCCCTCCACTTT. Its translation: CASSLGDRGVNSPLHF.

The chain is built from TRBV24-1 and TRBJ1-4; 7 bases align to TRBD1. Unmatched junction bases numbered 14, after V lost 4 bases and J lost 7 bases. The V gene's germline CDR1 is KGHDR and CDR2 SFDVKD. The CDR3 extends over 17 amino acids. The CDR3 region has the DNA TGTGCCACCAGTGACCCGAGGGACAGACCAGGTCTTGAAAAACTGTTTTTT. Its translation is CATSDPRDRPGLEKLFF.

About this clone itself: Relative to the germline gene, one junction end is altered; a read error may explain this. The chain is built from TRBV6-5 and TRBJ2-7; TRBD1 might be the D (7 bases). Germline-derived CDR1 and CDR2 are MNHEY and SVGAGI. This CDR3 contains 13 residues. The CDR3 region has the DNA TGTGCCAGCAGCGGGGGAAAGAACAGGGGTCGGCACTTC. It translates to CASSGGKNRGRHF.

The chain links TRBV18 to TRBJ2-1; the D gene is possibly TRBD1 (6 bases). Trimming cost V 6 bases and J 12 bases, with 24 bases left between them. The CDR3 sequence is 15 residues long. The V gene's germline CDR1 is KGHSH and CDR2 LQKENI. This CDR3 reads CASSPPRAGEQGQFF. The CDR3 DNA follows: TGTGCCAGCTCCCCCCCGAGAGCAGGGGAGCAAGGGCAGTTCTTC.

The chain links TRBV3-1 (or the pseudogene TRBV3-2) to TRBJ2-5, with D unresolved. CDR1 LGHDT and CDR2 YNNKEL come from the germline V gene (reference sequence). The CDR3 is 11 amino acids. V gave up 6 bases and J gave up 6 bases, with 8 bases separating them. The CDR3 reads CASRSSQTQYF. The CDR3 nucleotides are TGTGCCAGCAGATCTTCCCAGACCCAGTACTTC.

This chain links TRBV2 with TRBJ2-5; 13 bases line up with TRBD2. Germline V gene lookup returns CDR1 SNHLY and CDR2 FYNNEI. V shed 8 bases and J 7 bases; nucleotides not matched to a gene: 10. CDR3 length equals 15 residues. The CDR3 sequence is CASHLRTSGGGTQYF. The CDR3 DNA reads as TGTGCCAGCCACCTCAGGACTAGCGGGGGAGGGACCCAGTACTTC.

This chain joins TRBV7-3 and TRBJ2-1; D may be TRBD1 (8 bases). This CDR3 is built from 15 residues. Germline CDR1 reads SGHTA; CDR2 reads FQGTGA. Trimming stripped 5 bases from V and 5 bases from J, with 16 bases between. The CDR3 nucleotides are TGTGCCAGCAGCAAAGGACAGGGACTAAACAATGAGCAGTTCTTC. Amino acid sequence: CASSKGQGLNNEQFF.

V is TRBV15 and J is TRBJ2-2; tentative D call: TRBD1 (5 bases). The V gene's germline CDR1 is LNHNV and CDR2 YYDKDF (reference sequence). This CDR3 contains 15 residues. Trimming stripped 4 bases from V and 6 bases from J, with 15 bases between. The CDR3 protein is CATSTLGVAAGELFF. CDR3 in DNA: TGTGCCACCAGCACGCTAGGGGTGGCAGCCGGGGAGCTGTTTTTT. The variable domain in full, completed from reference TRBV15 and TRBJ2-2, reads DAMVIQNPRYQVTQFGKPVTLSCSQTLNHNVMYWYQQKSSQAPKLLFHYYDKDFNNEADTPDNFQSRRPNTSFCFLDIRSPGLGDTAMYLCATSTLGVAAGELFFGEGSRLTVL.

The V gene is TRBV5-4, the J gene TRBJ2-5, with 7 positions matching TRBD2. With V trimmed by 4 bases and J by 4 bases, 13 bases remained unmatched. Germline V gene data show CDR1 as SGHNT and CDR2 as YYREEE (reference sequence). CDR3 length: 16 amino acids. In nucleotides, the CDR3 is TGTGCCAGCAGCGGCGGGTCCTTGGGAGGGCGAGAGACCCAGTACTTC. It translates to CASSGGSLGGRETQYF.

This chain joins TRBV2 and TRBJ1-1; perhaps TRBD1 as D (5 bases). The CDR3 totals 13 residues. Germline loops: CDR1 SNHLY, CDR2 FYNNEI. V shed 4 bases and J shed 3 bases, with 9 bases lying between them. CDR3 sequence: CASSAGSDTEAFF. In nucleotides, the CDR3 is TGTGCCAGCAGTGCAGGGTCGGACACTGAAGCTTTCTTT.

This chain uses TRBV3-1 (or the pseudogene TRBV3-2) with TRBJ1-1; TRBD1 agrees at 8 bases. Trimming removed 5 bases from V and 5 bases from J; junction bases left unmatched: 10. The CDR3 consists of 15 residues. The germline V gene has CDR1 LGHDT and CDR2 YNNKEL (reference sequence). The CDR3 coding sequence is TGTGCCAGCAGCTTAATAGGACAGGGTGGGACTGAAGCTTTCTTT. Its translation: CASSLIGQGGTEAFF.

The chain carries TRBV3-1 (or the pseudogene TRBV3-2) and TRBJ1-2; D is perhaps TRBD1 (6 bases). The germline V and J ends were trimmed by 3 bases and 0 bases, with 8 bases remaining between them. CDR1 and CDR2 (germline): LGHDT, YNNKEL (reference sequence). This CDR3 comprises 14 residues. This chain's CDR3 is CASSQTGANYGYTF. CDR3 DNA sequence: TGTGCCAGCAGCCAGACAGGAGCTAACTATGGCTACACCTTC.

The chain employs TRBV11-2 and TRBJ2-5; 7 bases map to TRBD1. The junction had 9 bases not matched to a gene; V was cut back by 7 bases and J by 4 bases. This CDR3 spans 14 amino acids. CDR1 is SGHAT and CDR2 is FQNNGV in the germline V gene. CDR3 DNA: TGTGCCAGCACCAGTATCCAGGGGGTAGAGACCCAGTACTTC. It yields the protein CASTSIQGVETQYF.

This sequence joins TRBV6-5 and TRBJ1-3; no clear D. This CDR3 has 14 residues. The germline V gene encodes CDR1 MNHEY and CDR2 SVGAGI. Deletions cut 6 bases from V and 0 bases from J, with 9 bases between. CDR3 bases: TGTGCCAGCAGACGGGATTCCTCTGGAAACACCATATATTTT. Its protein product is CASRRDSSGNTIYF.

This clone has a single count. CDR3 coding DNA: TGTGCCAGCAGGAGAGCAGGGATTAATGAAAAACTGTTTTTT. Amino acid sequence: CASRRAGINEKLFF. This rearrangement joins TRBV6-5 to TRBJ1-4; possibly TRBD1 for D (5 bases). The CDR3 covers 14 residues. The germline CDR1 and CDR2 sequences are MNHEY and SVGAGI. Deletions cut 6 bases from V and 4 bases from J, with 12 bases between.

CDR3 nucleotides: TGTGCCAGCTCACTACTCCCGCTTGTCAATCAGCCCCAGCATTTT. Protein product: CASSLLPLVNQPQHF. J is TRBJ1-5 and V is TRBV18; D remains unclear. V gave up 4 bases and J gave up 3 bases, with 13 bases separating them. The CDR3 totals 15 residues. The germline V gene encodes CDR1 KGHSH and CDR2 LQKENI.

The chain recombines TRBV5-1 with TRBJ2-7, with 10 bases fitting TRBD2. This CDR3 contains 15 residues. Germline V lookup: CDR1 SGHRS, CDR2 YFSETQ. The junction had 5 bases not matched to a gene; V was cut back by 3 bases and J by 2 bases. CDR3 region: CASSSQRGGAYEQYF. CDR3 nucleotide sequence: TGCGCCAGCAGCTCACAGCGGGGGGGTGCCTACGAGCAGTACTTC.

In this sample, this clone is medium-sized. The chain joins TRBV5-1 to TRBJ1-4; the match to TRBD1 covers 8 bases. This CDR3 region has 14 residues. With 3 bases clipped from V and 6 bases from J, the junction kept 4 bases outside the gene matches. Germline V CDR1 and CDR2: SGHRS, YFSETQ. The CDR3 is CASSWTGFHEKLFF. CDR3 sequence (DNA): TGCGCCAGCAGCTGGACAGGGTTTCATGAAAAACTGTTTTTT.

V usage is TRBV27 and J usage is TRBJ1-2; 7 bases map to TRBD1. Trimming cost V 4 bases and J 0 bases; bases outside gene matches: 5. CDR3 length: 15 amino acids. Looked up from germline, CDR1 is MNHEY and CDR2 is SMNVEV (reference sequence). The DNA of the CDR3 is TGTGCCAGCAGTTCCCCAGGGACAGCTAACTATGGCTACACCTTC. Translating gives CASSSPGTANYGYTF.

The V and J genes are TRBV7-6 and TRBJ2-1; a possible D gene is TRBD1 (6 bases). This CDR3 is 15 amino acids long. V dropped 5 bases and J dropped 3 bases, with 14 bases sitting between them. Germline values: CDR1 SGHVS, CDR2 FNYEAQ. CDR3 nucleotide sequence: TGTGCCAGCAGCCTCGAGGGACAAAACTACAATGAGCAGTTCTTC. Its protein product is CASSLEGQNYNEQFF.

This chain uses TRBV6-4 with TRBJ1-1; TRBD1 aligns across 9 bases. Germline lookup yields CDR1 MRHNA and CDR2 SNTAGT. V lost 6 bases, J lost 1 base, and 3 bases stayed unmatched. The CDR3 extends over 14 amino acids. The CDR3 loop reads CASSPQGANTEAFF. The CDR3 bases are TGTGCCAGCAGCCCACAGGGGGCGAACACTGAAGCTTTCTTT.

The chain recombines TRBV10-1 with TRBJ2-2; maybe TRBD1 (6 bases). Trimming shortened V by 1 base and J by 7 bases, and 10 bases separated the two germline ends. Germline V CDR1 and CDR2: WNHNN, SYGVQD (reference sequence). The CDR3 is 14 amino acids. The CDR3 spells CASSELGANGELFF. The CDR3 DNA reads as TGCGCCAGCAGTGAGTTGGGGGCGAACGGGGAGCTGTTTTTT.